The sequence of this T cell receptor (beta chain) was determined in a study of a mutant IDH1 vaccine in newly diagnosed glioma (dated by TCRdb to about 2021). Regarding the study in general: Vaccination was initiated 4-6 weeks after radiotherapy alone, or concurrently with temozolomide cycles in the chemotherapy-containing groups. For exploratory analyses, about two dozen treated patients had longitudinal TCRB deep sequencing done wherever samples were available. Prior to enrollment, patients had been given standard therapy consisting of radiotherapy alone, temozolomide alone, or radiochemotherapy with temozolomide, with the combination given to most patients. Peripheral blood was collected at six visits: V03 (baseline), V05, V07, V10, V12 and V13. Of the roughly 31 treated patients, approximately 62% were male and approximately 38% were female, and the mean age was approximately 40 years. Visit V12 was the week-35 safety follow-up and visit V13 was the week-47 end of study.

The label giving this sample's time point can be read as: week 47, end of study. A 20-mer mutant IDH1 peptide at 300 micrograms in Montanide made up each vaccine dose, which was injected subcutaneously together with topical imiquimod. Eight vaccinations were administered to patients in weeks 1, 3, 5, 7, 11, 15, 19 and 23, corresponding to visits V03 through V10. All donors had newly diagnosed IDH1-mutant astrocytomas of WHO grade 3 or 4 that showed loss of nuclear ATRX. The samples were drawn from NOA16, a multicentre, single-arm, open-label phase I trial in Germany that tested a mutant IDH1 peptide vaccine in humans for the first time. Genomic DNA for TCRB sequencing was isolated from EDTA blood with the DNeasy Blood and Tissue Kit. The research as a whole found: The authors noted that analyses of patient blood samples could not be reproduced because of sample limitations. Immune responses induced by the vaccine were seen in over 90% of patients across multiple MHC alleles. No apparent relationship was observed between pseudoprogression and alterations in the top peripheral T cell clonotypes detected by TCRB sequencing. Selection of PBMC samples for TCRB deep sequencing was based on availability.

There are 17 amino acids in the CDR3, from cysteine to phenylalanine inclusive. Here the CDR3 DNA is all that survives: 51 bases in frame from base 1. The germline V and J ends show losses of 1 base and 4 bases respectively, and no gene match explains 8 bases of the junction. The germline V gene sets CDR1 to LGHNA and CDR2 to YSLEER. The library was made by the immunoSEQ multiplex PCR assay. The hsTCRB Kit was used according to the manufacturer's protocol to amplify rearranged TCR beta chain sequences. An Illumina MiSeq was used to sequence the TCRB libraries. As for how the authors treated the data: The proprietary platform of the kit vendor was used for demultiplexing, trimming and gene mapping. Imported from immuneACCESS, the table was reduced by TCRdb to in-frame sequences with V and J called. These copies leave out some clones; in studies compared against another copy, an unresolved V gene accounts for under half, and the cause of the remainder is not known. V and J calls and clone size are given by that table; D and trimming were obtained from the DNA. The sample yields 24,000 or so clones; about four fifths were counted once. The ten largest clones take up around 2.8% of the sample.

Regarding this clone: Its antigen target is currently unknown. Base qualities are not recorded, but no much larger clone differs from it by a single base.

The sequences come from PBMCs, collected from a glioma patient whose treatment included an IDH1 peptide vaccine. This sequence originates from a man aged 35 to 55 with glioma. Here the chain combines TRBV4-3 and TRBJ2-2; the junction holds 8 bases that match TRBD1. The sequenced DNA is TGCGCCAGCAGCCAAGTGGGGACAGGAAGGCGCACCGGGGAGCTGTTTTTT. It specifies CASSQVGTGRRTGELFF.